This TCR beta chain is drawn from a study of cytomegalovirus exposure and HLA in healthy donors. The CDR3 extends over 15 amino acids. Germline assignment: CDR1 MNHEY and CDR2 SVGAGI. V was pared by 0 bases and J by 4 bases, with 2 bases of the junction left unmatched. This PCR relied on a set of 60 Vbeta primers and 13 Jbeta primers. Data came from immunoSEQ multiplex PCR; TCRdb stores just in-frame clones and leaves some out. The sample holds about 69,000 clones; around 72% are singletons and the top ten take approximately 14%. This sequence originates from a male donor in good health and CMV-seropositive. The chain recombines TRBV6-5 with TRBJ2-3; 9 bases are shared with TRBD2. Input material: PBMCs. CDR3 region: CASSYSRGGADTQYF. CDR3 nucleotide sequence: TGTGCCAGCAGTTACTCCCGCGGGGGGGCAGATACGCAGTATTTT.